Each of the 22 T cell receptor beta chains below was sequenced from the same sample in a study of blood T cell repertoires in COVID-19. Sequencing was performed with immunoSEQ multiplex PCR; in TCRdb, only in-frame clones are kept and a portion is missing. This table has over 150,000 clones, around 87% appearing once. The sample consisted of peripheral blood. The receptors were sampled from a woman in her seventies with COVID-19, enrolled during active disease.

The chain recombines TRBV9 with TRBJ2-7; 9 nucleotides match TRBD1. V lost 3 bases to trimming and J lost 10 bases; unmatched junction nucleotides: 17. There are 16 residues in the CDR3. The V gene's germline CDR1 is SGDLS and CDR2 YYNGEE. DNA of the CDR3: TGTGCCAGCAGCGGAAATAACAGGGGGCTTCCTAATCATCAGTACTTC. It encodes CASSGNNRGLPNHQYF. The variable domain in full, completed from reference TRBV9 and TRBJ2-7, reads DSGVTQTPKHLITATGQRVTLRCSPRSGDLSVYWYQQSLDQGLQFLIQYYNGEERAKGNILERFSAQQFPDLHSELNLSSLELGDSALYFCASSGNNRGLPNHQYFGPGTRLTVT.

A single count supports this clone. The chain links TRBV10-3 to TRBJ2-1, with 8 bases fitting TRBD1. The CDR3 length is 13 residues. CDR1 is ENHRY, CDR2 SYGVKD, per germline. With V trimmed by 11 bases and J by 3 bases, 6 bases remained unmatched. CDR3: CAVRTGNYNEQFF. DNA for the CDR3: TGTGCCGTACGGACAGGGAACTACAATGAGCAGTTCTTC.

This chain joins TRBV15 and TRBJ1-5, with D perhaps matching TRBD1 (5 bases). The V gene lost 1 base and the J gene lost 8 bases, with 12 bases spanning the gap. CDR1 and CDR2 (germline): LNHNV, YYDKDF (reference sequence). The CDR3 length is 14 residues. The CDR3 sequence: CATSRGGRAEPQHF. DNA of the CDR3: TGTGCCACCAGCAGAGGAGGCAGGGCAGAGCCCCAGCATTTT.

The chain joins TRBV28 to TRBJ2-1; TRBD2 matches at 7 bases. The CDR3 consists of 13 residues. Trimming at V came to 8 bases and at J to 4 bases, leaving 5 bases not matched to a gene. CDR1 and CDR2 (germline): MDHEN, SYDVKM. CDR3 DNA sequence: TGTGCCAGCGGAGGACTAGTATACAATGAGCAGTTCTTC. It specifies CASGGLVYNEQFF.

The gene calls are TRBV10-3 and TRBJ2-2, with unresolved D. CDR3 length: 12 amino acids. The V gene lost 3 bases and the J gene lost 7 bases, with 6 bases spanning the gap. Germline V lookup: CDR1 ENHRY, CDR2 SYGVKD. The CDR3 sequence is CAISDPIGELFF. The CDR3 nucleotides are TGTGCCATCAGTGACCCCATCGGGGAGCTGTTTTTT.

As concerns this clone: The sample has other DNA sequences that encode this CDR3 too. The chain employs TRBV28 and TRBJ2-1; 9 bases are shared with TRBD2. V dropped 6 bases and J dropped 0; count of bases not matched to a gene: 3. This CDR3 has 15 amino acids. Germline V gene lookup returns CDR1 MDHEN and CDR2 SYDVKM. The CDR3 DNA reads as TGTGCCAGCAGCCTTAGCGGGAGCTCCTACAATGAGCAGTTCTTC. This translates into CASSLSGSSYNEQFF.

The chain couples TRBV6-5 to TRBJ2-4; 11 bases are shared with TRBD2. Germline-derived CDR1 and CDR2 are MNHEY and SVGAGI. This CDR3 has 14 amino acids. V lost 8 bases and J lost 6; bases outside the gene matches: 6. CDR3 loop: CASVLAGAGNIQYF. CDR3 nucleotide sequence: TGTGCCAGCGTACTAGCGGGAGCTGGAAACATTCAGTACTTC.

This sequence joins TRBV4-3 and TRBJ2-3; the D gene is possibly TRBD2 (5 bases). The length of the CDR3 is 17 residues. Germline CDR1 reads LGHNA; CDR2 reads YSLEER. V dropped 4 bases and J dropped 0 bases, with 17 bases sitting between them. CDR3 DNA: TGCGCCAGCAGCCCAAGTCGGGGATTCTATAGCACAGATACGCAGTATTTT. This translates into CASSPSRGFYSTDTQYF.

This rearrangement joins TRBV2 to TRBJ1-4; TRBD1 might be the D (5 bases). Germline CDR1 SNHLY, CDR2 FYNNEI. The V end lost 2 bases, the J end lost 7 bases, and 5 bases lay between the germline ends. CDR3 length: 12 amino acids. The DNA of the CDR3 is TGTGCCAGCAGTGAACAGGGTGAAAAACTGTTTTTT. This codes for CASSEQGEKLFF.

The chain combines TRBV3-1 (or the pseudogene TRBV3-2) with TRBJ1-4; 9 bases fit TRBD1. The CDR3 sequence is 15 residues long. V shed 5 bases, J shed 7 bases, and the junction held 8 bases outside the gene matches. Looked up from germline, CDR1 is LGHDT and CDR2 is YNNKEL (reference sequence). CDR3 loop: CASSVRTGAPEKLFF. The CDR3 DNA follows: TGTGCCAGCAGCGTAAGGACAGGGGCCCCTGAAAAACTGTTTTTT.

This clone has a single count. V and J are TRBV6-2 or TRBV6-3 and TRBJ1-2; TRBD1 agrees at 7 bases. V shed 4 bases and J 4 bases; nucleotides not matched to a gene: 6. The CDR3 covers 14 residues. Germline values: CDR1 MNHEY, CDR2 SVGEGT. This CDR3 is CASSSPGQFYGYTF. The CDR3 DNA sequence: TGTGCCAGCAGTTCCCCGGGACAGTTCTATGGCTACACCTTC.

The chain recombines TRBV7-2 with TRBJ2-5, with D unclear. V gave up 5 bases and J gave up 5 bases, with 18 bases separating them. CDR1 and CDR2 (germline): SGHTA, FQGNSA. The CDR3 extends over 15 amino acids. DNA for the CDR3: TGTGCCAGCAGCCTCCCGGTTCCGACTGAGGAGACCCAGTACTTC. This translates into CASSLPVPTEETQYF. Based on the CDR3 plus reference TRBV7-2 and TRBJ2-5, the full variable domain is GAGVSQSPSNKVTEKGKDVELRCDPISGHTALYWYRQSLGQGLEFLIYFQGNSAPDKSGLPSDRFSAERTGGSVSTLTIQRTQQEDSAVYLCASSLPVPTEETQYFGPGTRLLVL.

The chain is built from TRBV19 and TRBJ2-6; 8 bases fit TRBD1. Trimming cost V 0 bases and J 1 base; bases outside gene matches: 8. The CDR3 is 19 amino acids. Germline-derived CDR1 and CDR2 are LNHDA and SQIVND (reference sequence). DNA for the CDR3: TGTGCCAGTAGTATAGAGACCGGACAGGGTGCGTCTGGGGCCAACGTCCTGACTTTC. Translated, it gives CASSIETGQGASGANVLTF.

This clone was counted only a few times. The chain recombines TRBV7-9 with TRBJ1-1; no firm D call. The CDR3 spans 13 residues. Germline CDR1 reads SEHNR; CDR2 reads FQNEAQ (reference sequence). Trimming took off 3 bases at V and 0 bases at J, with 5 bases between the two ends. DNA for the CDR3: TGTGCCAGCAGCTTGGAGTTGAACACTGAAGCTTTCTTT. Its translation is CASSLELNTEAFF.

The V call is TRBV7-2, the J call TRBJ1-6, with D tentatively TRBD1 (5 bases). Between the trimmed V and J ends, which lost 3 bases and 5 bases, there was a span of 8 bases. The CDR3 runs to 14 residues. CDR1 is SGHTA, CDR2 FQGNSA, per germline. The chain's CDR3 is CASSFRQNNSPLHF. The CDR3 nucleotides read TGTGCCAGCAGCTTTAGACAGAATAATTCACCCCTCCACTTT.

V is TRBV5-1 and J is TRBJ2-2, with TRBD1 matching over 9 bases. This CDR3 region has 14 residues. The trim removed 9 bases at V and 5 bases at J, leaving 8 bases unmatched. In germline, CDR1 is SGHRS, CDR2 YFSETQ. The chain's CDR3 is CATTRDRETGELFF. CDR3 bases: TGCGCCACTACCCGGGACAGGGAGACCGGGGAGCTGTTTTTT. Combining the CDR3 with reference TRBV5-1 and TRBJ2-2 gives the whole variable domain KAGVTQTPRYLIKTRGQQVTLSCSPISGHRSVSWYQQTPGQGLQFLFEYFSETQRNKGNFPGRFSGRQFSNSRSEMNVSTLELGDSALYLCATTRDRETGELFFGEGSRLTVL.

The rearrangement links TRBV7-8 to TRBJ1-2, with TRBD1 matching 7 bases. CDR3 length: 15 residues. CDR1 is SGHVS and CDR2 is FQNEAQ in the germline V gene. Trimming at V came to 2 bases and at J to 4 bases, leaving 7 bases not matched to a gene. The CDR3 DNA follows: TGTGCCAGCAGCTTATTCTCGGGACAGATCTATGGCTACACCTTC. Residues: CASSLFSGQIYGYTF.

CDR3 nucleotides: TGTGCCAGCAGTTTATCGTGGGAGAGCGGCTTAAATGAGCAGTTCTTC. Its translation is CASSLSWESGLNEQFF. V is TRBV27 and J is TRBJ2-1; a weak D match, TRBD2 (5 bases). Trimming took 0 bases from V and 7 from J, leaving 16 bases between them. Germline V gene lookup returns CDR1 MNHEY and CDR2 SMNVEV (reference sequence). There are 16 residues in the CDR3.

In DNA form, the CDR3 reads TGCGCCAGCAGCTTACAGGGAGAGGGGCAGCCCCAGCATTTT. It encodes CASSLQGEGQPQHF. This chain links TRBV5-1 with TRBJ1-5, with D perhaps TRBD1 (6 bases). CDR3 length equals 14 residues. The V and J ends lost 2 bases and 7 bases respectively, with 13 bases between them. CDR1 and CDR2 (germline): SGHRS, YFSETQ.

The chain has TRBV28 and TRBJ1-1, with D unclear. Germline-derived CDR1 and CDR2 are MDHEN and SYDVKM. V was cut by 0 bases and J by 5 bases, with 16 bases left in between. The CDR3 consists of 16 residues. The CDR3 nucleotides are TGTGCCAGCAGTTTATGGTGGCGGGGATCGGGAACTGAAGCTTTCTTT. Amino acid sequence: CASSLWWRGSGTEAFF.

CDR3 loop: CASSRGYGYTF. CDR3 coding DNA: TGTGCCAGCAGCCGGGGCTATGGCTACACCTTC. The chain joins TRBV12-3 or TRBV12-4 to TRBJ1-2; D uncertain. V was clipped by 6 bases and J by 4 bases, with 6 bases between them. This CDR3 is 11 amino acids long.

The chain combines TRBV21-1 with TRBJ2-7; TRBD2 is taken as the D call from the table, unchecked against the DNA. TRBV21-1 is a pseudogene. This CDR3 has 14 residues. The CDR3 here is CASNKDDGIYEQYF. CDR3 DNA sequence: TGTGCCAGCAACAAAGACGACGGGATTTACGAGCAGTACTTC.